Below are 32 T cell receptor beta chains sequenced from a single sample in a study of vaccination and CD4 T cells after COVID-19. Treatment of the sample: roughly ten-day PBMC culture with coronavirus spike peptide pools or control peptides (ViraFEST assay). With the Oncomine TCR Beta short-read assay, DNA from cultured CD4+ T cells was sequenced. From the PCR reads, TCRdb called clonotypes with MiXCR, one entry per CDR3 protein. The data hold over 11,000 distinct CDR3 sequences, with about 54% observed a single time. No antigen is known for these receptors. The material was CD4+ T cells from blood, cultured in vitro, obtained before SARS-CoV-2 vaccination. The source is a human donor who had recovered from COVID-19.

The chain combines TRBV4-3 with TRBJ1-3; tentative D call: TRBD1 (5 bases). The germline V gene encodes CDR1 LGHNA and CDR2 YSLEER. V was shortened by 0 bases and J by 2 bases, with 11 bases between the two germline ends. The length of the CDR3 is 16 residues. Here the CDR3 reads CASSQDSREAGNTIYF. The CDR3 DNA is TGCGCCAGCAGCCAAGATAGCAGGGAAGCTGGAAACACCATATATTTT.

The chain links TRBV11-2 to TRBJ2-4, with D uncertain. The ends were cut back, 5 bases at V and 0 bases at J, with 11 bases in the middle. This CDR3 has 15 amino acids. CDR1 and CDR2 (germline): SGHAT, FQNNGV. CDR3 region: CASSPIILAKNIQYF. CDR3 nucleotide sequence: TGTGCCAGCAGCCCCATTATTTTAGCCAAAAACATTCAGTACTTC.

This clonotype came up once. The rearrangement links TRBV7-8 to TRBJ2-5; D possibly corresponds to TRBD1 (6 bases). The CDR3 totals 15 residues. V was shortened by 5 bases and J by 6 bases, with 19 bases between the two germline ends. Germline CDR1 SGHVS, CDR2 FQNEAQ. The CDR3 nucleotides read TGTGCCAGCAGCCCTATCTTCTCGGACAGCCAGACCCAGTACTTC. Amino acids: CASSPIFSDSQTQYF.

This clonotype was counted a few times. The CDR3 DNA reads TGTGCCAGCAGATTCAGGGGCGACTCACCCCTCCACTTT. Translated, it gives CASRFRGDSPLHF. The J gene is TRBJ1-6, the V gene TRBV6-2 or TRBV6-3; TRBD1 is a possible D gene (6 bases). This CDR3 contains 13 residues. Germline CDR1 MNHEY, CDR2 SVGEGT. Trimming took 6 bases from V and 10 from J, leaving 13 bases between them.

This clonotype was detected a few times. This chain connects TRBV6-1 to TRBJ1-5; TRBD1 is a possible D gene (5 bases). The germline V and J ends were trimmed by 6 bases and 0 bases, with 18 bases remaining between them. Germline CDR1 is MNHNS and CDR2 is SASEGT. There are 17 residues in the CDR3. CDR3 sequence: CASSQIWTTDSNQPQHF. In nucleotides, the CDR3 is TGTGCCAGCAGCCAGATATGGACGACAGATAGCAATCAGCCCCAGCATTTT.

The V gene is TRBV19, the J gene TRBJ1-1; D ambiguous. There are 18 residues in the CDR3. Deletions cut 1 base from V and 0 bases from J, with 18 bases between. Germline assignment: CDR1 LNHDA and CDR2 SQIVND (reference sequence). Here the CDR3 reads CASSIVAPSTIMNTEAFF. Here the CDR3 DNA reads TGTGCCAGTAGTATAGTGGCCCCATCCACCATTATGAACACTGAAGCTTTCTTT. Full variable domain (outside the CDR3, taken from reference TRBV19 and TRBJ1-1): DGGITQSPKYLFRKEGQNVTLSCEQNLNHDAMYWYRQDPGQGLRLIYYSQIVNDFQKGDIAEGYSVSREKKESFPLTVTSAQKNPTAFYLCASSIVAPSTIMNTEAFFGQGTRLTVV.

The chain links TRBV12-3 or TRBV12-4 to TRBJ1-5, with D uncertain. V was clipped by 7 bases and J by 0 bases, with 13 bases between them. The CDR3 contains 15 residues. The CDR3 protein is CASIDRINSNQPQHF. CDR3 nucleotide sequence: TGTGCCAGCATAGACCGGATTAATAGCAATCAGCCCCAGCATTTT.

This clonotype has just a few counts. This chain links TRBV15 with TRBJ2-7; 7 bases map to TRBD1. J lost 1 base, V lost 1 base, and 7 bases had no gene match. Germline assignment: CDR1 LNHNV and CDR2 YYDKDF (reference sequence). This CDR3 is built from 16 residues. The CDR3 nucleotides read TGTGCCACCAGCAGAGTTCTGACAGGGAGTTCCTACGAGCAGTACTTC. It translates to CATSRVLTGSSYEQYF.

The chain uses TRBV19 and TRBJ1-2; D is perhaps TRBD1 (6 bases). V was cut by 3 bases and J by 6 bases, with 11 bases left in between. The CDR3 is 13 amino acids. Germline CDR1 and CDR2: LNHDA and SQIVND (reference sequence). The CDR3 sequence is CASSIGQKDGYTF. The CDR3 nucleotides read TGTGCCAGTAGTATCGGACAGAAGGATGGCTACACCTTC.

This rearrangement joins TRBV7-2 to TRBJ2-3; TRBD2 is a possible D gene (6 bases). The germline V gene encodes CDR1 SGHTA and CDR2 FQGNSA. The length of the CDR3 is 15 residues. V was trimmed by 5 bases and J by 5 bases, leaving 17 bases between them. CDR3 residues: CASSPGAGGEDTQYF. The CDR3 nucleotides read TGTGCCAGCAGCCCCGGGGCAGGCGGGGAAGATACGCAGTATTTT.

J is TRBJ1-2 and V is TRBV7-2; D is undetermined. In germline, CDR1 is SGHTA, CDR2 FQGNSA. Trimming removed 1 base at V and 6 bases at J, with 15 bases between. There are 15 residues in the CDR3. The CDR3 DNA follows: TGTGCCAGCAGCTTAGGGCGGACGGAGGTGGATGGCTACACCTTC. Its protein is CASSLGRTEVDGYTF.

This clonotype occurred a few times. The chain recombines TRBV6-1 with TRBJ1-5, with D perhaps TRBD1 (6 bases). Germline V gene sequence: CDR1 MNHNS, CDR2 SASEGT. Trimming left V 6 bases short and J 7 bases short, with 19 bases between. The CDR3 is made up of 15 amino acids. CDR3 sequence: CASRELQGLGQPQHF. The DNA for the CDR3 is TGTGCCAGCAGAGAATTACAGGGTTTGGGGCAGCCCCAGCATTTT.

The chain has TRBV6-2 or TRBV6-3 and TRBJ1-2; D unresolved. Looked up from germline, CDR1 is MNHEY and CDR2 is SVGEGT. This CDR3 is 13 amino acids long. Trimming left V 8 bases short and J 6 bases short, with 16 bases between. The CDR3 sequence is CASWARRPNGYTF. CDR3 in DNA: TGTGCCAGCTGGGCACGGCGGCCGAATGGCTACACCTTC.

V and J are TRBV11-1 and TRBJ1-1; 10 nucleotides match TRBD1. CDR3 length equals 14 residues. V shed 4 bases, J shed 7 bases, and the junction held 6 bases outside the gene matches. Germline-derived CDR1 and CDR2 are SGHAT and FQDESV (reference sequence). CDR3 sequence: CASSWMGQGSEAFF. DNA of the CDR3: TGTGCCAGCAGCTGGATGGGACAGGGGAGTGAAGCTTTCTTT.

This rearrangement joins TRBV6-5 to TRBJ2-5, with 10 bases aligning to TRBD2. V shed 0 bases and J 3 bases; nucleotides not matched to a gene: 10. This CDR3 region has 18 residues. Germline lookup yields CDR1 MNHEY and CDR2 SVGAGI. The CDR3 loop reads CASSYSLAGERGKETQYF. For the CDR3, the DNA is TGTGCCAGCAGTTACTCTCTAGCGGGGGAGCGTGGCAAAGAGACCCAGTACTTC.

On this clonotype: Possible read error: a much larger clone is one base away. The CDR3 reads CASTTSRQEANHGYTF. As DNA, the CDR3 is TGTGCCAGCACCACATCCAGACAGGAAGCTAACCATGGCTACACCTTC. J is TRBJ1-2 and V is TRBV6-1; D may be TRBD1 (6 bases). The germline CDR1 and CDR2 sequences are MNHNS and SASEGT. The CDR3 totals 16 residues.

The V and J genes are TRBV7-2 and TRBJ1-5; D unclear. CDR3 length equals 13 residues. V lost 2 bases to trimming and J lost 0 bases, with 2 bases between them. The germline CDR1 and CDR2 sequences are SGHTA and FQGNSA. The DNA for the CDR3 is TGTGCCAGCAGCTTATTTAGCAATCAGCCCCAGCATTTT. It encodes CASSLFSNQPQHF.

This clonotype is categorized as medium-sized. The rearrangement links TRBV7-8 to TRBJ1-1; D gene uncertain. V gave up 0 bases and J gave up 0 bases, with 11 bases separating them. This CDR3 is 16 amino acids long. The germline gives CDR1 SGHVS, CDR2 FQNEAQ. The CDR3 loop is CASSLAAGPLNTEAFF. CDR3 DNA: TGTGCCAGCAGCTTAGCGGCCGGGCCTTTGAACACTGAAGCTTTCTTT.

The chain combines TRBV7-2 with TRBJ1-2; a weak D match, TRBD1 (5 bases). This CDR3 region has 15 residues. V gave up 1 base and J gave up 4 bases, with 13 bases separating them. CDR1 SGHTA and CDR2 FQGNSA come from the germline V gene. The CDR3 DNA reads as TGTGCCAGCAGCTTAGGGGGGGTTGTCAGCTATGGCTACACCTTC. Translating gives CASSLGGVVSYGYTF.

This clonotype was seen once. The chain links TRBV6-1 to TRBJ1-1; TRBD1 matches 9 bases. The trim removed 6 bases at V and 1 base at J, leaving 6 bases unmatched. The CDR3 loop spans 15 amino acids. Per the germline V gene, CDR1 is MNHNS and CDR2 is SASEGT. The CDR3 region is CASSRTGASNTEAFF. The CDR3 coding sequence is TGTGCCAGCAGCAGGACAGGGGCTTCGAACACTGAAGCTTTCTTT.

The rearrangement joins TRBV6-1 to TRBJ2-7; D is perhaps TRBD1 or TRBD2 (5 bases each). The V end was cut by 8 bases, the J end by 7 bases, with 21 bases between. The V gene's germline CDR1 is MNHNS and CDR2 SASEGT. This CDR3 spans 14 amino acids. The CDR3 loop reads CASCPEVGTGEQYF. The CDR3 DNA is TGTGCCAGCTGTCCTGAGGTAGGGACGGGGGAGCAGTACTTC.

This clonotype turned up a few times. The chain uses TRBV20-1 and TRBJ2-3; 8 bases line up with TRBD2. Germline loops: CDR1 DFQATT, CDR2 SNEGSKA (reference sequence). The CDR3 spans 13 residues. J lost 4 bases, V lost 5 bases, and 5 bases had no gene match. The CDR3 loop reads CSAPSGGADTQYF. The CDR3 DNA follows: TGCAGTGCTCCAAGCGGGGGCGCAGATACGCAGTATTTT.

The gene calls are TRBV30 and TRBJ1-5; D is perhaps TRBD1 (5 bases). This CDR3 spans 14 amino acids. CDR1 and CDR2 from the germline V gene are GTSNPN and SVGIG (reference sequence). Trimming took off 0 bases at V and 4 bases at J, with 10 bases between the two ends. CDR3: CAWSVLGRNQPQHF. DNA for the CDR3: TGTGCCTGGAGTGTGTTGGGGCGAAATCAGCCCCAGCATTTT.

In this sample, this clonotype turned up a few times. The rearrangement links TRBV6-2 or TRBV6-3 to TRBJ2-7; D is possibly TRBD2 (7 bases). Germline loops: CDR1 MNHEY, CDR2 SVGEGT. V lost 6 bases to trimming and J lost 6 bases, with 15 bases between them. The CDR3 contains 13 residues. CDR3 DNA sequence: TGTGCCAGCAGCCGCGCAGGGGAGGGCGAGCAGTACTTC. Amino acids: CASSRAGEGEQYF.

The rearrangement links TRBV28 to TRBJ2-2; the match to TRBD2 covers 11 bases. This CDR3 spans 15 amino acids. Germline CDR1 and CDR2: MDHEN and SYDVKM. Germline trimming cut 5 bases from V and 3 bases from J; bases unmatched to any gene: 2. CDR3 residues: CASSPSGRHTGELFF. As DNA, the CDR3 is TGTGCCAGCAGTCCTAGCGGGAGGCACACCGGGGAGCTGTTTTTT.

This sequence joins TRBV6-1 and TRBJ1-5; a possible D gene is TRBD1 (6 bases). This CDR3 spans 16 amino acids. Germline-derived CDR1 and CDR2 are MNHNS and SASEGT. Trimming left V 7 bases short and J 0 bases short, with 16 bases between. Written as DNA, the CDR3 is TGTGCCAGCACCGCTAGGGGGTTAGGTAGCAATCAGCCCCAGCATTTT. Protein product: CASTARGLGSNQPQHF.

In DNA, the CDR3 is TGTGCCAGCAGCGGACCGGACTTCCAGGCGGGGACCCAGTACTTC. Residues: CASSGPDFQAGTQYF. This rearrangement joins TRBV9 to TRBJ2-5, with D tentatively TRBD2 (5 bases). Trimming cost V 3 bases and J 7 bases, with 19 bases left between them. This CDR3 is 15 amino acids long. Germline loops: CDR1 SGDLS, CDR2 YYNGEE.

By frequency in the sample, this clonotype is large. The chain recombines TRBV6-5 with TRBJ1-2; unclear D gene. Deletions cut 0 bases from V and 7 bases from J, with 15 bases between. Germline CDR1 and CDR2: MNHEY and SVGAGI. CDR3 length: 15 residues. Written as DNA, the CDR3 is TGTGCCAGCAGTTACTCGTCAGGCCCTATAGCTGGCTACACCTTC. Its translation is CASSYSSGPIAGYTF.

V and J are TRBV7-9 and TRBJ2-5; D gene unclear. The CDR3 is made up of 15 amino acids. V dropped 0 bases and J dropped 5 bases, with 13 bases sitting between them. The germline gives CDR1 SEHNR, CDR2 FQNEAQ (reference sequence). Written as DNA, the CDR3 is TGTGCCAGCAGCTTAGCGGGCCCGGTTGGGGAGACCCAGTACTTC. It encodes CASSLAGPVGETQYF.

This clonotype appeared a few times. J is TRBJ1-5 and V is TRBV6-1; weak D call: TRBD1 (5 bases). The CDR3 totals 16 residues. Per germline, CDR1 MNHNS and CDR2 SASEGT. V lost 8 bases and J 0 bases, leaving 17 bases between the germline ends. DNA for the CDR3: TGTGCCAGCGGATACCCGGGGCAGGATAGCAATCAGCCCCAGCATTTT. This sequence encodes CASGYPGQDSNQPQHF.

The chain uses TRBV12-3 or TRBV12-4 and TRBJ1-2, with TRBD1 matching over 7 bases. The CDR3 covers 14 residues. Losses at the gene ends were 0 bases for V and 4 bases for J; bases not matched to a gene: 2. CDR3 amino acids: CASSLATGSYGYTF. CDR3 sequence (DNA): TGTGCCAGCAGTTTAGCGACAGGGAGCTATGGCTACACCTTC.

The chain joins TRBV11-2 to TRBJ1-1; TRBD1 aligns across 9 bases. The V and J ends lost 3 bases and 1 base, in that order; junction bases with no gene match: 3. This CDR3 contains 15 residues. Germline assignment: CDR1 SGHAT and CDR2 FQNNGV. The CDR3 protein is CASSFADRGNTEAFF. CDR3 coding DNA: TGTGCCAGCAGCTTCGCGGACAGGGGGAACACTGAAGCTTTCTTT.